Listed here are 28 T cell receptor beta chains from one sample, sequenced in a study of OX40 agonist ivuxolimab in advanced cancers. This table comes from immunoSEQ multiplex PCR, and its TCRdb copy is limited to in-frame clones, with some not included. The sample lists about 28,000 clones, 70% to 85% occurring once. The material sequenced was CD4+ or CD8+ T cells sorted from blood, taken in a trial of the OX40 agonist ivuxolimab. The receptor set was obtained from an adult with an advanced solid tumor such as melanoma, head and neck, liver or kidney cancer.

The rearrangement uses TRBV19 and TRBJ1-1, with 8 bases identical to TRBD1. Unmatched junction bases numbered 12, after V lost 5 bases and J lost 4 bases. The CDR3 loop spans 16 amino acids. The germline V gene encodes CDR1 LNHDA and CDR2 SQIVND (reference sequence). CDR3 sequence (DNA): TGTGCCAGTAGTTCGTTGGACAGGGCCCTTACCACTGAAGCTTTCTTT. Translated: CASSSLDRALTTEAFF.

The genes are TRBV7-9 and TRBJ2-1; TRBD2 is a possible D gene (5 bases). Germline CDR1 and CDR2: SEHNR and FQNEAQ (reference sequence). The V end lost 0 bases, the J end lost 7 bases, and 13 bases lay between the germline ends. The CDR3 is 15 residues long. The CDR3 protein is CASSLASDPRNEQFF. The CDR3 region has the DNA TGTGCCAGCAGCTTAGCTAGCGACCCTCGGAATGAGCAGTTCTTC.

The CDR3 sequence is CASSWGTATNEKLFF. The CDR3 DNA follows: TGCGCCAGCAGCTGGGGGACAGCAACTAATGAAAAACTGTTTTTT. V and J are TRBV5-1 and TRBJ1-4, with TRBD1 matching 7 bases. This CDR3 is 15 amino acids long. Germline V gene sequence: CDR1 SGHRS, CDR2 YFSETQ. V shed 3 bases, J shed 0 bases, and the junction held 2 bases outside the gene matches.

The J gene is TRBJ2-7, the V gene TRBV19; possibly TRBD2 for D (5 bases). CDR1 and CDR2 (germline): LNHDA, SQIVND (reference sequence). V was cut by 0 bases and J by 6 bases, with 12 bases left in between. The CDR3 is made up of 14 amino acids. CDR3 protein: CASSIDFSSREQYF. The CDR3 DNA sequence: TGTGCCAGTAGTATAGATTTCTCTAGCCGCGAGCAGTACTTC.

The gene calls are TRBV6-5 and TRBJ1-2; the match to TRBD1 covers 8 bases. J was trimmed by 4 bases and V by 6 bases; bases with no gene match: 4. The CDR3 runs 13 residues. Germline assignment: CDR1 MNHEY and CDR2 SVGAGI. The CDR3 loop is CASSPGQVYGYTF. The CDR3 nucleotides are TGTGCCAGCAGCCCGGGACAGGTCTATGGCTACACCTTC.

The CDR3 sequence is CASSPGQEQETQYF. For the CDR3, the DNA is TGTGCCAGCAGTCCCGGACAGGAGCAAGAGACCCAGTACTTC. The V call is TRBV28, the J call TRBJ2-5; 7 bases map to TRBD1. The V segment lost 5 bases and the J segment 2 bases; nucleotides outside the gene matches: 5. Per germline, CDR1 MDHEN and CDR2 SYDVKM. CDR3 size: 14 residues.

This sequence joins TRBV28 and TRBJ1-2; no reliable D call. The V gene's germline CDR1 is MDHEN and CDR2 SYDVKM. This CDR3 contains 13 residues. With 6 bases removed from V and 4 bases from J, the gap between germline ends came to 12 bases. This CDR3 reads CASSPRNFYGYTF. The CDR3 nucleotides read TGTGCCAGCAGCCCGAGAAACTTCTATGGCTACACCTTC.

The J gene is TRBJ2-3, the V gene TRBV27, with D possibly TRBD2 on 7 matching bases. This CDR3 spans 16 amino acids. The V gene's germline CDR1 is MNHEY and CDR2 SMNVEV (reference sequence). Trimming cost V 2 bases and J 6 bases, with 18 bases left between them. CDR3 in DNA: TGTGCCAGCAGTTTAAGTGGGGGGGCCTTTTCTGATACGCAGTATTTT. Encoded protein: CASSLSGGAFSDTQYF.

The chain links TRBV19 to TRBJ1-5; D not resolved. In germline, CDR1 is LNHDA, CDR2 SQIVND (reference sequence). The CDR3 runs to 14 residues. Trimming removed 2 bases from V and 6 bases from J, with 11 bases in between. The CDR3 here is CASSISGVGQPQHF. Written as DNA, the CDR3 is TGTGCCAGTAGTATATCTGGGGTAGGTCAGCCCCAGCATTTT.

The V and J genes are TRBV6-1 and TRBJ1-6; tentatively, D is TRBD1 (6 bases). Germline CDR1 is MNHNS and CDR2 is SASEGT. V gave up 5 bases and J gave up 3 bases, with 11 bases separating them. The CDR3 is 15 residues long. CDR3 nucleotide sequence: TGTGCCAGCAGTTCTCCACAGGGCTATAATTCACCCCTCCACTTT. It specifies CASSSPQGYNSPLHF.

The sample holds one count of this clone. The chain recombines TRBV6-6 with TRBJ2-7, with a weak D call TRBD1 (6 bases). The germline V gene has CDR1 MNHNY and CDR2 SVGAGI (reference sequence). This CDR3 comprises 13 residues. V shed 0 bases and J shed 12 bases, with 15 bases lying between them. CDR3 bases: TGTGCCAGCAGTTACTCATTCTTGGACAGCTCGTACTTC. Encoded protein: CASSYSFLDSSYF.

This chain connects TRBV4-1 to TRBJ2-7; 10 bases match TRBD1. Trimming took 5 bases from V and 4 from J; bases not matched to a gene: 8. Germline V CDR1 and CDR2: MGHRA, YSYEKL. The CDR3 sequence is 15 residues long. CDR3 region: CASSARDRGPYEQYF. In nucleotides, the CDR3 is TGCGCCAGCAGCGCCCGGGACAGGGGACCATACGAGCAGTACTTC.

The chain recombines TRBV7-2 with TRBJ2-7; 10 bases are shared with TRBD1. After removal of 1 base from V and 4 bases from J, the junction contained 16 bases not matched to a gene. This CDR3 spans 19 amino acids. Germline V lookup: CDR1 SGHTA, CDR2 FQGNSA. CDR3 residues: CASSLDPGQGSTWLYEQYF. The CDR3 DNA reads as TGTGCCAGCAGCTTAGATCCGGGACAGGGGTCCACTTGGCTTTACGAGCAGTACTTC.

The chain recombines TRBV5-1 with TRBJ2-7; D unclear. From germline, CDR1 is SGHRS and CDR2 YFSETQ. This CDR3 has 12 amino acids. The V end was cut by 2 bases, the J end by 5 bases, with 8 bases between. Here the CDR3 DNA reads TGCGCCAGCAGCTTCACTGGTGACGAGCAGTACTTC. This gives the protein CASSFTGDEQYF.

This rearrangement joins TRBV6-5 to TRBJ2-7; TRBD2 might be the D (6 bases). Deletions cut 8 bases from V and 2 bases from J, with 19 bases between. The germline CDR1 and CDR2 sequences are MNHEY and SVGAGI. This CDR3 spans 15 amino acids. CDR3 DNA: TGTGCCAGCGGCGGGGACCGGGACGGAGCCTACGAGCAGTACTTC. This encodes CASGGDRDGAYEQYF.

The CDR3 loop is CASSHMTSGEETQYF. DNA of the CDR3: TGCGCCAGCAGCCATATGACTAGCGGGGAGGAGACCCAGTACTTC. The chain recombines TRBV4-1 with TRBJ2-5, with TRBD2 matching 11 bases. The CDR3 runs 15 residues. Per germline, CDR1 MGHRA and CDR2 YSYEKL. The ends lost 3 bases at V and 5 bases at J; junction bases unmatched: 5.

This chain links TRBV7-5 with TRBJ1-5; no check of the table's D call, TRBD1, against the DNA was made. TRBV7-5 is recorded as a pseudogene. CDR3 length: 17 amino acids. The CDR3 loop is CARSLTGGKGSNQPQHF. In DNA form, the CDR3 reads TGTGCCAGAAGCTTAACAGGGGGCAAGGGTAGCAATCAGCCCCAGCATTTT.

V usage is TRBV9 and J usage is TRBJ1-2; 7 bases align to TRBD1. J lost 6 bases, V lost 5 bases, and 13 bases had no gene match. Germline CDR1 and CDR2: SGDLS and YYNGEE. This CDR3 is built from 15 residues. CDR3 in amino acids: CASSQRGDREDGYTF. CDR3 sequence (DNA): TGTGCCAGCAGTCAAAGGGGGGACAGAGAGGATGGCTACACCTTC.

This clone was observed a handful of times. The chain is built from TRBV4-2 and TRBJ1-1, with a tentative D call TRBD1 (5 bases). V was shortened by 0 bases and J by 6 bases, with 11 bases between the two germline ends. Germline V lookup: CDR1 LGHNA, CDR2 YNFKEQ. CDR3 length equals 14 residues. The CDR3 sequence: CASSQDGQGPEAFF. CDR3 DNA: TGTGCCAGCAGCCAAGATGGGCAGGGCCCTGAAGCTTTCTTT.

V is TRBV7-2 and J is TRBJ1-1, with 8 bases lining up with TRBD1. Trimming at V came to 6 bases and at J to 5 bases, leaving 8 bases not matched to a gene. CDR1 and CDR2 from the germline V gene are SGHTA and FQGNSA. The CDR3 runs to 14 residues. The CDR3 loop reads CASRFKQGGTEAFF. Written as DNA, the CDR3 is TGTGCCAGCAGATTCAAACAGGGGGGTACTGAAGCTTTCTTT.

This clone was detected only once. The gene calls are TRBV2 and TRBJ2-5; D uncertain. With the DNA end fitting TRBJ2-7 better, the J assignment may be wrong. This CDR3 has 12 amino acids. CDR1 and CDR2 (germline): SNHLY, FYNNEI. The CDR3 DNA follows: TGTGCCAGCAGTGGATACTCCTACGAGCAGTACTTC. Translating gives CASSGYSYEQYF.

This clone occurred once. CDR3 residues: CASSILAGRVAGELFF. The CDR3 DNA is TGTGCCAGCAGCATACTAGCGGGAAGGGTCGCCGGGGAGCTGTTTTTT. This chain connects TRBV7-9 to TRBJ2-2; 10 bases map to TRBD2. The germline V gene encodes CDR1 SEHNR and CDR2 FQNEAQ (reference sequence). V was clipped by 5 bases and J by 6 bases; unmatched bases: 9. The CDR3 consists of 16 residues.

The V call is TRBV9, the J call TRBJ2-2; TRBD2 aligns across 8 bases. The V segment lost 4 bases and the J segment 4 bases; nucleotides outside the gene matches: 12. Germline CDR1 SGDLS, CDR2 YYNGEE. The CDR3 runs 17 residues. The chain's CDR3 is CASSPPPGLDGTGELFF. The CDR3 DNA reads as TGTGCCAGCAGCCCACCGCCGGGACTAGACGGCACCGGGGAGCTGTTTTTT.

The rearrangement uses TRBV5-6 and TRBJ2-7; 14 bases are a match to TRBD2. CDR1 and CDR2 (germline): SGHDT, YYEEEE. The V gene end was trimmed by 4 bases and the J gene end by 4 bases; junction bases not matched to a gene: 4. The CDR3 sequence is 15 residues long. The CDR3 sequence is CASSPGLAGGYEQYF. CDR3 nucleotide sequence: TGTGCCAGCAGCCCCGGACTAGCGGGAGGTTACGAGCAGTACTTC.

The chain links TRBV5-4 to TRBJ1-2; possible D gene TRBD1, 5 bases. Looked up from germline, CDR1 is SGHNT and CDR2 is YYREEE (reference sequence). V was clipped by 0 bases and J by 2 bases, with 11 bases between them. The CDR3 contains 15 residues. The CDR3 here is CASSLDVRANYGYTF. The CDR3 nucleotides read TGTGCCAGCAGCTTGGATGTCAGGGCGAACTATGGCTACACCTTC.

V gene TRBV11-2 combines with J gene TRBJ2-4; the match to TRBD2 covers 8 bases. The V and J ends lost 3 bases and 9 bases, in that order; junction bases with no gene match: 7. This CDR3 spans 14 amino acids. Germline lookup yields CDR1 SGHAT and CDR2 FQNNGV. The CDR3 nucleotides read TGTGCCAGCAGCTTGCCGGGGGGGCTGGGCATTCAGTACTTC. It encodes CASSLPGGLGIQYF.

A few counts support this clone. The chain joins TRBV9 to TRBJ2-4; no reliable D call. Germline V gene data show CDR1 as SGDLS and CDR2 as YYNGEE. Trimming took off 0 bases at V and 5 bases at J, with 12 bases between the two ends. CDR3 length equals 15 residues. As DNA, the CDR3 is TGTGCCAGCAGCGTAGAAAGGCACGGGCAAAACATTCAGTACTTC. Protein: CASSVERHGQNIQYF.

The V and J genes are TRBV2 and TRBJ2-3; TRBD1 matches 7 bases. Germline trimming cut 7 bases from V and 0 bases from J; bases unmatched to any gene: 7. The CDR3 length is 15 residues. Germline CDR1 is SNHLY and CDR2 is FYNNEI. CDR3 region: CASIGETGSTDTQYF. In DNA form, the CDR3 reads TGTGCCAGCATCGGAGAGACAGGGAGCACAGATACGCAGTATTTT.